This T cell receptor beta chain came from a study of identical twins. TCRdb reprocessed the 5' RACE reads via MiXCR and lists one record per CDR3 protein. The data hold approximately 410,000 distinct CDR3 sequences, with 18% observed a single time. CDR3 size: 17 residues. The germline V gene encodes CDR1 SGHTA and CDR2 FQGNSA. Trimming took 1 base from V and 5 from J, leaving 18 bases between them. This clonotype has a count of ten or more. The V call is TRBV7-2, the J call TRBJ1-3; a possible D gene is TRBD1 (5 bases). This receptor was taken from a man in his fifties or sixties in good health. The material sequenced was naive T cells sorted from blood. The CDR3 DNA is TGTGCCAGCAGCTTAGGCTGGCAGGGACGCCGGAGAAACACCATATATTTT. It translates to CASSLGWQGRRRNTIYF.